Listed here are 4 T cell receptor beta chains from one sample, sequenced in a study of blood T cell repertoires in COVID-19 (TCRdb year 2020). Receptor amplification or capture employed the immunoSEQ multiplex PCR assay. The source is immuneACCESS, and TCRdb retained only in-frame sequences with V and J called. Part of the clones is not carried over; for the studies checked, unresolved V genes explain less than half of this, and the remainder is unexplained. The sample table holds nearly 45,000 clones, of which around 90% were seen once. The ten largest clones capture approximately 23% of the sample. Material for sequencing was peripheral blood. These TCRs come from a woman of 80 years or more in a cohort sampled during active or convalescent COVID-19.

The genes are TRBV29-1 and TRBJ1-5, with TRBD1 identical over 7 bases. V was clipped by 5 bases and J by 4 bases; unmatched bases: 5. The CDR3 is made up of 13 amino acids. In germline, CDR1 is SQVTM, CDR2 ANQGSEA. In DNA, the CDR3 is TGCAGCGTTCGCAGGGGGGAAAATCAGCCCCAGCATTTT. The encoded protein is CSVRRGENQPQHF.

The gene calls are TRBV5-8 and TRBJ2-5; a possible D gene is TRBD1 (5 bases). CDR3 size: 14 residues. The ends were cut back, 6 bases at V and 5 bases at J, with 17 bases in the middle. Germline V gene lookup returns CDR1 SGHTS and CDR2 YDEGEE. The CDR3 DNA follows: TGTGCCAGCACCCCCGGGCAGGGAAGGGAGACCCAGTACTTC. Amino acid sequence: CASTPGQGRETQYF.

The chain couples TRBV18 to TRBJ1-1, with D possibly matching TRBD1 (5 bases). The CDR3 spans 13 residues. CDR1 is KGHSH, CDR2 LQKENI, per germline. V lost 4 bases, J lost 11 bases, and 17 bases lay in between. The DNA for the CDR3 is TGTGCCAGCTCACGAACCTCCCCCGGGGGGGCTTTCTTT. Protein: CASSRTSPGGAFF.

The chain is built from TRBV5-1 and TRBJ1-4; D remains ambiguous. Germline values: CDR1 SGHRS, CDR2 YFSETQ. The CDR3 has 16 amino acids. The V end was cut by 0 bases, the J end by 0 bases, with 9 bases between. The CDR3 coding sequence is TGCGCCAGCAGCTTGGTCTCGACATCAACTAATGAAAAACTGTTTTTT. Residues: CASSLVSTSTNEKLFF.